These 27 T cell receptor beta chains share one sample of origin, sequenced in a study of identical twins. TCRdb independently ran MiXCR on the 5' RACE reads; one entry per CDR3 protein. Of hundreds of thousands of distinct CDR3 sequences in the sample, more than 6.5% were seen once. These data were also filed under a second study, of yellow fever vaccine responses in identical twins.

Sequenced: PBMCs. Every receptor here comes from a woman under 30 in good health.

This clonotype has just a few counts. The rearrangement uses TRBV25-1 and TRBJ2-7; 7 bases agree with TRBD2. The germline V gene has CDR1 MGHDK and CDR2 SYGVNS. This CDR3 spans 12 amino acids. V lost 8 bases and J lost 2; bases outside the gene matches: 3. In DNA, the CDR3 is TGTGCCAGCCGGGGGGTAACCTACGAGCAGTACTTC. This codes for CASRGVTYEQYF.

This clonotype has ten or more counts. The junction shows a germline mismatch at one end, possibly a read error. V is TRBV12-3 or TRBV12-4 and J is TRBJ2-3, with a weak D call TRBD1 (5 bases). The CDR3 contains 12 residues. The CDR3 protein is CASSLEGAYDTF. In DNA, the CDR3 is TGTGCCAGCAGTTTAGAAGGGGCCTACGACACTTTT.

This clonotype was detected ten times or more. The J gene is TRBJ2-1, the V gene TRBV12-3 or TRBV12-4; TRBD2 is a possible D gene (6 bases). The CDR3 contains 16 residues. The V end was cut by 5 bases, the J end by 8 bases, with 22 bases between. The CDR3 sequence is CASSPSGRGKVHEQFF. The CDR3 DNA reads TGTGCCAGCAGTCCCAGTGGGCGGGGCAAGGTCCATGAGCAGTTCTTC.

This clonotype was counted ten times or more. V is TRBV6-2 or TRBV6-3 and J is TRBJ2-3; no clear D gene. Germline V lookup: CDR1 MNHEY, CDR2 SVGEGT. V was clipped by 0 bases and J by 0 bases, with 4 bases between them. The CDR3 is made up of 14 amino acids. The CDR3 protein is CASSYSSSTDTQYF. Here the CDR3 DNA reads TGTGCCAGCAGTTACTCGAGCAGCACAGATACGCAGTATTTT.

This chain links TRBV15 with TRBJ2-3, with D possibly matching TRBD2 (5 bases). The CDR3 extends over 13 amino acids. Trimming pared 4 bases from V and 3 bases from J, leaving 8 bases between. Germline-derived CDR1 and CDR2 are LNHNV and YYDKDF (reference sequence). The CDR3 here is CATSNKRTDTQYF. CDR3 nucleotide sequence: TGTGCCACCAGCAATAAGCGGACAGATACGCAGTATTTT.

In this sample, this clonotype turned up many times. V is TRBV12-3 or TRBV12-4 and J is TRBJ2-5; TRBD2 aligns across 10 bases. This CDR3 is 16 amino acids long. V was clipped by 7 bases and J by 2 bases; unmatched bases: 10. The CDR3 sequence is CASTFGLAATQETQYF. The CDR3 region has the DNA TGTGCCAGCACCTTCGGACTAGCGGCAACGCAAGAGACCCAGTACTTC.

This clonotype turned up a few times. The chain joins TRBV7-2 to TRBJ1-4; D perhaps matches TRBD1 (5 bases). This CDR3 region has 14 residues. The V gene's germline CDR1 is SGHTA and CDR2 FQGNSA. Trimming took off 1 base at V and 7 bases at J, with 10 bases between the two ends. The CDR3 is CASSLGGGFEKLFF. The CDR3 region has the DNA TGTGCCAGCAGCTTAGGGGGGGGTTTTGAAAAACTGTTTTTT.

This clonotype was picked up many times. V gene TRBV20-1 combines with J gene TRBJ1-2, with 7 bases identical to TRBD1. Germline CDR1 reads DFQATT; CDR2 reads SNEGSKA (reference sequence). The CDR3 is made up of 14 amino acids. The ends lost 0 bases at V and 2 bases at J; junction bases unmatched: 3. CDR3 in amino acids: CSARDATGNYGYTF. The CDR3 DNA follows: TGCAGTGCTAGAGACGCGACAGGGAACTATGGCTACACCTTC.

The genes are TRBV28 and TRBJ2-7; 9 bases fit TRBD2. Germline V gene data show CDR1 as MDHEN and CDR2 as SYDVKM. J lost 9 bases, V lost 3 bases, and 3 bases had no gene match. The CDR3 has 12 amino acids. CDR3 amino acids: CASSFVAGVQYF. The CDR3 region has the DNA TGTGCCAGCAGTTTCGTAGCGGGAGTGCAGTACTTC.

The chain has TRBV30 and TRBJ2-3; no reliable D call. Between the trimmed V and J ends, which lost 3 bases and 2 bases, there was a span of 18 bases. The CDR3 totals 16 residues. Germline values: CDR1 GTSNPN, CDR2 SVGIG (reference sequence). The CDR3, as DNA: TGTGCCTGGAGCTTTCTTGCAGTAGCCTTCACAGATACGCAGTATTTT. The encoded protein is CAWSFLAVAFTDTQYF.

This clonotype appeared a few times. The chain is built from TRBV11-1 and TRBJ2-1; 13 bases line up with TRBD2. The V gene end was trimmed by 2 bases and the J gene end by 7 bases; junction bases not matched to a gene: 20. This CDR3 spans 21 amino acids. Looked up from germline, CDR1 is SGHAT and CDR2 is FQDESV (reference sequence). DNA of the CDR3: TGTGCCAGCAGCTTATCCCCGCAGGGAGTAAGGACTAGCGGGAGTGAAAATGAGCAGTTCTTC. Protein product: CASSLSPQGVRTSGSENEQFF.

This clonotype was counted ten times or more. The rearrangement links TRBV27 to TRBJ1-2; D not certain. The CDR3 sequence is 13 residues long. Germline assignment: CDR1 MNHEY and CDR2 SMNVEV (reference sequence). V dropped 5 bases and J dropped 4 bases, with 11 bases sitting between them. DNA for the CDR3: TGTGCCAGCAGTCCCACCGGACCCTATGGCTACACCTTC. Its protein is CASSPTGPYGYTF.

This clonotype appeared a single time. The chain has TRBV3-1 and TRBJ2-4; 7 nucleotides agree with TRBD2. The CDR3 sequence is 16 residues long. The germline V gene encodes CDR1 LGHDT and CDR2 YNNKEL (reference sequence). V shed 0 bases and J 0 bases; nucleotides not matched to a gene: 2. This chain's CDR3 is CASSQEGGKAKNIQYF. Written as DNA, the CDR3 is TGTGCCAGCAGCCAAGAGGGGGGGAAAGCCAAAAACATTCAGTACTTC.

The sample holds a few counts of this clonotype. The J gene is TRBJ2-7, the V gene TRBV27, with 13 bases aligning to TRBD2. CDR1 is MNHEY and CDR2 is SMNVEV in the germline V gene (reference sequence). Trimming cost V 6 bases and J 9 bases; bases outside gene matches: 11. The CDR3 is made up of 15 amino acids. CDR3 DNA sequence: TGTGCCAGCAGAACGACTAGCGGGGGGTACGTGGGGCAGTACTTC. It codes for CASRTTSGGYVGQYF.

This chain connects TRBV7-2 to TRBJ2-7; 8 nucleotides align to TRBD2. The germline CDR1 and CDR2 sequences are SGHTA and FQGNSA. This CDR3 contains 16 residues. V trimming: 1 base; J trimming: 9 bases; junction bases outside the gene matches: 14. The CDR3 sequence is CASSLGTRTSRVPQYF. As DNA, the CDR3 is TGTGCCAGCAGCTTAGGGACCAGGACTAGCCGCGTTCCGCAGTACTTC.

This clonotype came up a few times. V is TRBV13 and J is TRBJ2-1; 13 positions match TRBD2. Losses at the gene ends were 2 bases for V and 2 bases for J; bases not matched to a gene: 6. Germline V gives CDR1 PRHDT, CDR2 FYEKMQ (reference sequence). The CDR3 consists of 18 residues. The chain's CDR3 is CASSLYATSGGAYNEQFF. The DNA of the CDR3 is TGTGCCAGCAGCTTATACGCTACTAGCGGGGGGGCCTACAATGAGCAGTTCTTC. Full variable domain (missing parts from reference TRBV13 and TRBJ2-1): AAGVIQSPRHLIKEKRETATLKCYPIPRHDTVYWYQQGPGQDPQFLISFYEKMQSDKGSIPDRFSAQQFSDYHSELNMSSLELGDSALYFCASSLYATSGGAYNEQFFGPGTRLTVL.

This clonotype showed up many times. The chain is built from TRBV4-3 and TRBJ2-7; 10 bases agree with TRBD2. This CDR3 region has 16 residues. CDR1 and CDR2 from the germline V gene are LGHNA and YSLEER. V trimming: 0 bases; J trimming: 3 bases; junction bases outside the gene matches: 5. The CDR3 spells CASSQEWIAGGYEQYF. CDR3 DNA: TGCGCCAGCAGCCAAGAATGGATAGCGGGAGGCTACGAGCAGTACTTC.

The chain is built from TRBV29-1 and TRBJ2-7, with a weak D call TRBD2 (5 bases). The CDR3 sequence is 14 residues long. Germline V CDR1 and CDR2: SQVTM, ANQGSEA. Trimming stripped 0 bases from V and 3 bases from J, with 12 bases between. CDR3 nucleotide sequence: TGCAGCGTTGAAGAGGGTGCAGGAGGCTACGAGCAGTACTTC. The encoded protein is CSVEEGAGGYEQYF.

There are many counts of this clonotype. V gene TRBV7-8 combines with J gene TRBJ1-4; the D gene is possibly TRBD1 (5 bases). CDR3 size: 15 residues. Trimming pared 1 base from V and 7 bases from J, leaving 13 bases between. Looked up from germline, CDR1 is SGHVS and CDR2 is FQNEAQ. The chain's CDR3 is CASSLGHLGGEKLFF. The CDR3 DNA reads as TGTGCCAGCAGCTTAGGTCACCTGGGGGGTGAAAAACTGTTTTTT.

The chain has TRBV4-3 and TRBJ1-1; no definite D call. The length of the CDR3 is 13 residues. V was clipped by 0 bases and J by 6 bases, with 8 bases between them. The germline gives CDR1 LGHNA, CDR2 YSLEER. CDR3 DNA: TGCGCCAGCAGCCAAGATCCTTGGTCTGAAGCTTTCTTT. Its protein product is CASSQDPWSEAFF.

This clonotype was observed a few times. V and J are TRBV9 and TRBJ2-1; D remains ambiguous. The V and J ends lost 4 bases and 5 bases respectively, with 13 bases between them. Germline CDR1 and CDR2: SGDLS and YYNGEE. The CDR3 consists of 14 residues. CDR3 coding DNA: TGTGCCAGCAGCCCTCGCCCTGTAGACAATGAGCAGTTCTTC. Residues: CASSPRPVDNEQFF.

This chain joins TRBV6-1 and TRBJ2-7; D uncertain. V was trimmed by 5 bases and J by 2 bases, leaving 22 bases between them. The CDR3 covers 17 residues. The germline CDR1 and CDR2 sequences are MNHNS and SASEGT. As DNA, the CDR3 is TGTGCCAGCAGTCCCCTGGCTGGACCCAAGAAGGCCTACGAGCAGTACTTC. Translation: CASSPLAGPKKAYEQYF.

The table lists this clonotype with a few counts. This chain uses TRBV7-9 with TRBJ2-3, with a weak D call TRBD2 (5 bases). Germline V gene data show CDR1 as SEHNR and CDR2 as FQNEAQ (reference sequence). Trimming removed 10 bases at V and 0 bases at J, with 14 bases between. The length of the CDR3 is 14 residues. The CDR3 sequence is CATGKEVSTDTQYF. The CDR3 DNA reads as TGTGCCACCGGAAAGGAGGTTAGCACAGATACGCAGTATTTT.

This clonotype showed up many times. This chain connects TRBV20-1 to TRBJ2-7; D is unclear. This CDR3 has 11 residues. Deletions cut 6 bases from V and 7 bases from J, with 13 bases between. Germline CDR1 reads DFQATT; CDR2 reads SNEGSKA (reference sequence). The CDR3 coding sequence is TGCAGTGCCGTCAGCAAGTGGGAGCAGTACTTC. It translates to CSAVSKWEQYF.

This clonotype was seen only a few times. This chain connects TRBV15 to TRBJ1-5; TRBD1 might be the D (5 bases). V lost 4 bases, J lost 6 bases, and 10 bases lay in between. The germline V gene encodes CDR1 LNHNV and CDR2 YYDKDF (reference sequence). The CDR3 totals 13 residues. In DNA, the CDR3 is TGTGCCACCAGCATTGTGGGGGGTCAGCCCCAGCATTTT. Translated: CATSIVGGQPQHF.

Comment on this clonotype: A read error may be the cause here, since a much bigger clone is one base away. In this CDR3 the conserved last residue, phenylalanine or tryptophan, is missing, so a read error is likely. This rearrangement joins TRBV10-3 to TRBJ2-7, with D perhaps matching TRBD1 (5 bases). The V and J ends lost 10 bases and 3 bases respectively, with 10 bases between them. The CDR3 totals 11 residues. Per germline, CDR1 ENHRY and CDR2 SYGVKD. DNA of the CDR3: TGTGCCACTTCGGACAACTACGAGCAGTACTTA. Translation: CATSDNYEQYL.

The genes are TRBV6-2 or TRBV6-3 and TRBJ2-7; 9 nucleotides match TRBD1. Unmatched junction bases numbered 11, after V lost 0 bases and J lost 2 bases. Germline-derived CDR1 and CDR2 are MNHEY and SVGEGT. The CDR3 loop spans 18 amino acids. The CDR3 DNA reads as TGTGCCAGCAGTTACTCCAACTTCAGGGGGACAGGGACCTACGAGCAGTACTTC. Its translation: CASSYSNFRGTGTYEQYF.